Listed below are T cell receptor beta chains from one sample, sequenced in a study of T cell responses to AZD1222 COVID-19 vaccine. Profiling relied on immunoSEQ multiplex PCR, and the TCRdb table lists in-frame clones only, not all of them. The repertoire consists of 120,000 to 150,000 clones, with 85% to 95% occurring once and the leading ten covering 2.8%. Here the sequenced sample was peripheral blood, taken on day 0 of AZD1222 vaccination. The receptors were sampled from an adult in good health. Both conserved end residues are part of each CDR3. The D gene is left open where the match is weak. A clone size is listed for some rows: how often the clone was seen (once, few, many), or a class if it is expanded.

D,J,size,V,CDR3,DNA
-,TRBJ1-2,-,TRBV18,CASSTSGTPYGYTF,TGTGCCAGCTCAACATCCGGGACGCCCTATGGCTACACCTTC
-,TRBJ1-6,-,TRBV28,CASSPSGQRRGSPLHF,TGTGCCAGCAGTCCCTCTGGGCAGCGGAGGGGGTCACCCCTCCACTTT
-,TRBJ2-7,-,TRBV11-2,CASSLGWLPFYEQYF,TGTGCCAGCAGCTTAGGTTGGTTGCCTTTCTACGAGCAGTACTTC
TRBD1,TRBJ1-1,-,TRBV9,CASSGTGWTEAFF,TGTGCCAGCAGCGGGACAGGATGGACTGAAGCTTTCTTT
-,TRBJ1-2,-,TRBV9,CASSVVSGSNYGYTF,TGTGCCAGCAGCGTAGTTTCGGGATCCAACTATGGCTACACCTTC
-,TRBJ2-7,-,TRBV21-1,CASSKAPELLAGLSYEQYF,TGTGCCAGCAGCAAAGCGCCGGAACTACTAGCGGGACTCTCCTACGAGCAGTACTTC
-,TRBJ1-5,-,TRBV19,CASRSGSAGFSNQPQHF,TGTGCCAGTAGAAGTGGCTCGGCGGGTTTTAGCAATCAGCCCCAGCATTTT
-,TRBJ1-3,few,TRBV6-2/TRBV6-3,CASSYSRTDSGNTIYF,TGTGCCAGCAGTTACTCGCGGACGGACTCTGGAAACACCATATATTTT
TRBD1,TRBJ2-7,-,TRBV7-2,CASNRDRRYEQYF,TGTGCCAGCAACCGGGACAGGAGGTACGAGCAGTACTTC
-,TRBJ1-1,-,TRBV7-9,CASSLGLQGRTNTEAFF,TGTGCCAGCAGCTTAGGGTTGCAGGGTCGTACGAACACTGAAGCTTTCTTT
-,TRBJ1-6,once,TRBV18,CASSPETGSNSPLHF,TGTGCCAGCTCACCAGAGACCGGGTCCAATTCACCCCTCCACTTT
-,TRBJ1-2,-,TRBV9,CASSLTPGYGYTF,TGTGCCAGCAGCTTAACCCCGGGGTATGGCTACACCTTC
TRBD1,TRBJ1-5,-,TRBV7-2,CASSSRGPKGNQPQHF,TGTGCCAGCAGCTCCAGGGGGCCAAAAGGGAATCAGCCCCAGCATTTT
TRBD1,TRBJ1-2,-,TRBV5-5,CASTWGPGQGTSYTF,TGTGCCAGCACCTGGGGGCCCGGACAGGGAACGAGCTACACCTTC
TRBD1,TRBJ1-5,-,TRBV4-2,CASSQGGDRGNQPQHF,TGTGCCAGCAGCCAAGGAGGGGACAGGGGAAATCAGCCCCAGCATTTT
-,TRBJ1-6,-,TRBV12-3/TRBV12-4,CASSPGPNSPLHF,TGTGCCAGCAGTCCGGGGCCAAATTCACCCCTCCACTTT
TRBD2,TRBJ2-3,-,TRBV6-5,CASSWSGRASDTQYF,TGTGCCAGCAGTTGGAGCGGGAGGGCTTCAGATACGCAGTATTTT
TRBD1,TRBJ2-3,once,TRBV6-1,CASSEVQGQGTDTQYF,TGTGCCAGCAGTGAAGTCCAGGGACAGGGCACAGATACGCAGTATTTT
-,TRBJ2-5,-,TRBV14,CASSSSAILETQYF,TGTGCCAGCAGTTCCTCGGCCATTCTGGAGACCCAGTACTTC
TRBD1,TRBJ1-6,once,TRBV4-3,CASSQLQGAKSPLHF,TGCGCCAGCAGCCAACTTCAGGGGGCTAAATCACCCCTCCACTTT
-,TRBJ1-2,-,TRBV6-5,CATLGHGGLDGYTF,TGTGCCACCCTAGGACACGGGGGGTTGGATGGCTACACCTTC
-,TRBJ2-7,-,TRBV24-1,CATSDPRRREQYF,TGTGCCACCAGTGATCCACGGCGGCGCGAGCAGTACTTC
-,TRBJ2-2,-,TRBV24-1,CATSWKSTGELFF,TGTGCCACCAGTTGGAAAAGCACCGGGGAGCTGTTTTTT